This TCR beta chain stems from a study of shared clonotypes between healthy human individuals. Broader study findings: Generally, naive subsets came out with larger estimated richness than memory subsets.

With 1 base clipped from V and 7 bases from J, the junction kept 12 bases outside the gene matches. Looked up from germline, CDR1 is SGHDT and CDR2 is YYEEEE. There are 17 residues in the CDR3. This clone showed up just once. The target antigen is unknown. This table comes from immunoSEQ multiplex PCR, and its TCRdb copy is limited to in-frame clones, with some not included. This table holds about 680,000 clones, just over 90% found once. Naive-designated CD8 cells lacked CD45RO, were positively enriched for CCR7, and omitted terminally differentiated effector memory CD45RA+ cells. The receptor's source is a young man in good health. V is TRBV5-6 and J is TRBJ2-1; 9 bases agree with TRBD2. The specimen sequenced was naive CD8+ T cells sorted from blood. The CDR3 spells CASSLIEAGGPWNEQFF. CDR3 DNA sequence: TGTGCCAGCAGCTTGATCGAGGCGGGAGGGCCTTGGAATGAGCAGTTCTTC.